This T cell receptor beta chain is from a study of blood T cell repertoires in COVID-19. From germline, CDR1 is SGHNT and CDR2 YENEEA. The CDR3 contains 20 residues. V shed 5 bases, J shed 2 bases, and the junction held 18 bases outside the gene matches. Assay used: immunoSEQ multiplex PCR; TCRdb lists only in-frame clones, some missing. Among 200,000 to 250,000 clones listed, 80% were seen once. The source material was peripheral blood. The chain has TRBV11-3 and TRBJ2-2; 9 bases match TRBD1. The TCR sequence derives from a human donor in a cohort sampled during active COVID-19. The CDR3: CASSTRRGGTGLGNTGELFF. The CDR3 DNA sequence: TGTGCCAGCAGCACCCGGAGGGGCGGGACAGGGCTGGGTAACACCGGGGAGCTGTTTTTT.